Included here is one T cell receptor beta chain sequence, with context. Its antigen remains unidentified. The data belong to a study of T cell repertoires in cytomegalovirus infection. Turning to the study itself: CMV infection together with matching HLA type was indicated by public TCR beta signatures. Broader study findings: There were HLA-C-restricted CMV-specific TCR beta clonotypes dominating the ex vivo response. There were carriers of CMV plus the relevant HLA, and cumulative public TCR beta family frequency identified them.

TCRdb used MiXCR to reprocess the reads, holding one entry per CDR3 protein. Of roughly 320,000 distinct CDR3 sequences in the sample, more than 8% were seen once. The CDR3 length is 14 residues. Per the germline V gene, CDR1 is MNHNY and CDR2 is SVGAGI (reference sequence). Trimming took 5 bases from V and 2 from J, leaving 12 bases between them. The receptor comes from a human donor in good health (CMV status not recorded). Some clones in this sample may be carry-over from other donors' samples. The chain joins TRBV6-6 to TRBJ1-2, with a possible D match to TRBD1 (5 bases). The sequenced sample was PBMCs. CDR3 coding DNA: TGTGCCAGCAGTAGAGGAGAGGGGAACTATGGCTACACCTTC. This sequence encodes CASSRGEGNYGYTF.